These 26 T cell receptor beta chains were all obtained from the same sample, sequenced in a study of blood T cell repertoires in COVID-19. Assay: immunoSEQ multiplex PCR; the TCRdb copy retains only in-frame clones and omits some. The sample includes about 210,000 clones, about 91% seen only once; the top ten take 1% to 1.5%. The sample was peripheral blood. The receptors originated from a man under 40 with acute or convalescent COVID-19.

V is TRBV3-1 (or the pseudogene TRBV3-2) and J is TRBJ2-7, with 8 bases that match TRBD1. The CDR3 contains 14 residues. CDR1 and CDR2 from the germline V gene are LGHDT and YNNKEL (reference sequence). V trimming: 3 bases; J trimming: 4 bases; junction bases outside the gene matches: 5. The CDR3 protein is CASSHPTGGYEQYF. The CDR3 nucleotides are TGTGCCAGCAGCCACCCCACAGGGGGGTACGAGCAGTACTTC.

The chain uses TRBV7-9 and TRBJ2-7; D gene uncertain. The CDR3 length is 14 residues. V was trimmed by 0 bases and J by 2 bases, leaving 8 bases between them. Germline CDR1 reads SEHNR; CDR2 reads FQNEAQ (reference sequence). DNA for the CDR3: TGTGCCAGCAGCTTAGCGCAGTCAACCTACGAGCAGTACTTC. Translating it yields CASSLAQSTYEQYF.

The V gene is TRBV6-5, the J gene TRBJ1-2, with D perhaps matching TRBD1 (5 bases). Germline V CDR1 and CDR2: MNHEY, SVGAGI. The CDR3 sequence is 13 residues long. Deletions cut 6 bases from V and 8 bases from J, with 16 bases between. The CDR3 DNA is TGTGCCAGCAGCCCAGGGCAGTCCAGAGGCTACACCTTC. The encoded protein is CASSPGQSRGYTF.

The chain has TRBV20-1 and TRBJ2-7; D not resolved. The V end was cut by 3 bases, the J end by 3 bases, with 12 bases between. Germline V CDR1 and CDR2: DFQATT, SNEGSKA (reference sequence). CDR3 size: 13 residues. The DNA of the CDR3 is TGCAGTGCTAGTAAGGTCAGACTCTACGAGCAGTACTTC. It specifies CSASKVRLYEQYF.

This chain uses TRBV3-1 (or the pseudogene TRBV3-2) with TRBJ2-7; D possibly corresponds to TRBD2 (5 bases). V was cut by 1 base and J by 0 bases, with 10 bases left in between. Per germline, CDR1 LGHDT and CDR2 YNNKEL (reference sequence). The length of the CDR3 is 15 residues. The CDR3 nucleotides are TGTGCCAGCAGCCAAGGGACTGCCCACTCCTACGAGCAGTACTTC. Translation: CASSQGTAHSYEQYF.

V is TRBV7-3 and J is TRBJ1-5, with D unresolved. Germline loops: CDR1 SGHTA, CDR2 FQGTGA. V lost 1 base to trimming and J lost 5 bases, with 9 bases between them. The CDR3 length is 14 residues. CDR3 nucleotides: TGTGCCAGCAGCTTAAATGAGGGTGATCAGCCCCAGCATTTT. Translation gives CASSLNEGDQPQHF.

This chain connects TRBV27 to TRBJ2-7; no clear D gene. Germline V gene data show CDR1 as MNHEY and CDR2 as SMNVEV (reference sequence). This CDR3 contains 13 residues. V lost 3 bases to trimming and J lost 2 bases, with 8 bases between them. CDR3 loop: CASSLSIAYEQYF. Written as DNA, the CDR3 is TGTGCCAGCAGTTTGTCTATAGCCTACGAGCAGTACTTC.

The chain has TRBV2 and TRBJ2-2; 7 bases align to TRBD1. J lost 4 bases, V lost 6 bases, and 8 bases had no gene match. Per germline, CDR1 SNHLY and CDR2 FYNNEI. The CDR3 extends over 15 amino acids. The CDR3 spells CASRASGQFTGELFF. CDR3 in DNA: TGTGCCAGCAGGGCCTCGGGACAGTTCACCGGGGAGCTGTTTTTT.

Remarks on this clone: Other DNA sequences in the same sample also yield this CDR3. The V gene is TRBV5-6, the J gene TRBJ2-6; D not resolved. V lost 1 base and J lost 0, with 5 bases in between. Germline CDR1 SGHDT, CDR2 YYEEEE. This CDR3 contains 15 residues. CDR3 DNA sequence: TGTGCCAGCAGCTTGTACGGCTCTGGGGCCAACGTCCTGACTTTC. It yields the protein CASSLYGSGANVLTF. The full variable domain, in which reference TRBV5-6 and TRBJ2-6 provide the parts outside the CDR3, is DAGVTQSPTHLIKTRGQQVTLRCSPKSGHDTVSWYQQALGQGPQFIFQYYEEEERQRGNFPDRFSGHQFPNYSSELNVNALLLGDSALYLCASSLYGSGANVLTFGAGSRLTVL.

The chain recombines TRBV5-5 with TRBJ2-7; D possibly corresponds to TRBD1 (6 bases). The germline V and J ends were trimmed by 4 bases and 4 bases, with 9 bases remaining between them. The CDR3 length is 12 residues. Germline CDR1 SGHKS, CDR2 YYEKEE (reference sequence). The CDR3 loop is CASSKTGYEQYF. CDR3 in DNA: TGTGCCAGCAGCAAAACAGGGTACGAGCAGTACTTC.

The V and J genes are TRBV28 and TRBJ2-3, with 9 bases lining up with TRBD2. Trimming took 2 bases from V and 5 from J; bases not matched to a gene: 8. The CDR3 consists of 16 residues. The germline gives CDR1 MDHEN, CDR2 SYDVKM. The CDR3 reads CASSLLLREGRDTQYF. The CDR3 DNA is TGTGCCAGCAGTTTACTACTGCGGGAGGGCCGAGATACGCAGTATTTT.

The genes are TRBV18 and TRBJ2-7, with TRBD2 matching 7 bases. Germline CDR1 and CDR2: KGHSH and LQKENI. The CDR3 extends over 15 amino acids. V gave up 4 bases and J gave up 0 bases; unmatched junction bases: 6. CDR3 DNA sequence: TGTGCCAGCTCACAAAGCGGGGTCATCTCCTACGAGCAGTACTTC. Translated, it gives CASSQSGVISYEQYF.

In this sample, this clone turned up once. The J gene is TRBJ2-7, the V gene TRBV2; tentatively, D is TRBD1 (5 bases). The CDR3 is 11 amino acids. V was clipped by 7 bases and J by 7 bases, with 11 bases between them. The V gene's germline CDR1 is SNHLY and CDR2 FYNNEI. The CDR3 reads CASTEDIEQYF. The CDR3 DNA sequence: TGTGCCAGCACAGAGGACATAGAGCAGTACTTC.

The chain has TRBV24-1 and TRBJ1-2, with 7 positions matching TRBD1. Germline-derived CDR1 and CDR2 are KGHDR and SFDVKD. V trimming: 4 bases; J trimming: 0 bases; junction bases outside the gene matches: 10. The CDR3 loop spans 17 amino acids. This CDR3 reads CATSDSRDSTTNYGYTF. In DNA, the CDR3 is TGTGCCACCAGTGACTCCCGGGACAGCACAACTAACTATGGCTACACCTTC.

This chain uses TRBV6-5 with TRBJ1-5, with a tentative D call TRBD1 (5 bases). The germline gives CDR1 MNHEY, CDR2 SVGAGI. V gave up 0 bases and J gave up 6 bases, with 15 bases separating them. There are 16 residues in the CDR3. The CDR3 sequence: CASSYSWGVRAQPQHF. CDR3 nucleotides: TGTGCCAGCAGTTACTCGTGGGGCGTACGAGCTCAGCCCCAGCATTTT.

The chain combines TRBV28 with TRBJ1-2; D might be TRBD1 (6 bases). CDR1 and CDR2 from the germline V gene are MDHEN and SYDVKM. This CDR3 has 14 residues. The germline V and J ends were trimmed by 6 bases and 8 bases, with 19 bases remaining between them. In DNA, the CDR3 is TGTGCCAGCAGCTTAGAACTGGGGGCTCGGGGCTACACCTTC. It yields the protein CASSLELGARGYTF.

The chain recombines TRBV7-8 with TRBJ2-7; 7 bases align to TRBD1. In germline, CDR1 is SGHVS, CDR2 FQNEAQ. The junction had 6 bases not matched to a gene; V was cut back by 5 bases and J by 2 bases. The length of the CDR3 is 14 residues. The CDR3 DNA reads TGTGCCAGCAGCCTCCGGGACAGCACCTACGAGCAGTACTTC. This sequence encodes CASSLRDSTYEQYF.

The CDR3 region has the DNA TGTGCCAGCAGTTTATATAAGGGGTGGAGAGACAGTTATAATTCACCCCTCCACTTT. It codes for CASSLYKGWRDSYNSPLHF. The chain carries TRBV28 and TRBJ1-6, with D possibly TRBD1 on 5 matching bases. The length of the CDR3 is 19 residues. Germline V CDR1 and CDR2: MDHEN, SYDVKM. V gave up 1 base and J gave up 4 bases, with 20 bases separating them.

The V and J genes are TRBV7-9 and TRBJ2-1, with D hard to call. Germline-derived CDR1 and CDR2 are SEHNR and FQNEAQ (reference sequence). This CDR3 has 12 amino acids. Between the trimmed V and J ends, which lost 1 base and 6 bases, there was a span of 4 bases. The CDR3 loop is CASSLGLNEQFF. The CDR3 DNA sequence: TGTGCCAGCAGCTTAGGACTCAATGAGCAGTTCTTC.

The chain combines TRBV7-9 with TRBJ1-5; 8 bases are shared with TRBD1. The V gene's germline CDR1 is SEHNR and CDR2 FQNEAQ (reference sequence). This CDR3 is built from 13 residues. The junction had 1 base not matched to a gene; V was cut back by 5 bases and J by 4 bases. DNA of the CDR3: TGTGCCAGCAGCCGGACAGGGAATCAGCCCCAGCATTTT. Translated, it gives CASSRTGNQPQHF. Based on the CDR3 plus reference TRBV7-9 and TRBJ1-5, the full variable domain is DTGVSQNPRHKITKRGQNVTFRCDPISEHNRLYWYRQTLGQGPEFLTYFQNEAQLEKSRLLSDRFSAERPKGSFSTLEIQRTEQGDSAMYLCASSRTGNQPQHFGDGTRLSIL.

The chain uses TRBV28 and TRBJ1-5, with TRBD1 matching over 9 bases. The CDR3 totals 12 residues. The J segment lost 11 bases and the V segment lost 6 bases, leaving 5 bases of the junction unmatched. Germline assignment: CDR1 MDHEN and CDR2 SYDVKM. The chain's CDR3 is CASRGGQGTQHF. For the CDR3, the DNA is TGTGCCAGCAGGGGAGGACAGGGGACCCAGCATTTT.

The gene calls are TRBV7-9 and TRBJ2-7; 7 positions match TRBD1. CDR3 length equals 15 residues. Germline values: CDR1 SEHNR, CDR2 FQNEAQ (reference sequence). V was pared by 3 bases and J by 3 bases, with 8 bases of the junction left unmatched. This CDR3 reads CASSFGDREHYEQYF. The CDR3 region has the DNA TGTGCCAGCAGCTTTGGTGACAGGGAACACTACGAGCAGTACTTC.

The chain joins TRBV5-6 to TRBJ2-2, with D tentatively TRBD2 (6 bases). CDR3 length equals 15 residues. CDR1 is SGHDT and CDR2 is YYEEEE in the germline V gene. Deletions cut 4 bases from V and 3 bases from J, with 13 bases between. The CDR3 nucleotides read TGTGCCAGCAGCCCCATCGGCGGGGACACCGGGGAGCTGTTTTTT. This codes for CASSPIGGDTGELFF. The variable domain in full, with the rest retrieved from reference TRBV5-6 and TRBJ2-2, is DAGVTQSPTHLIKTRGQQVTLRCSPKSGHDTVSWYQQALGQGPQFIFQYYEEEERQRGNFPDRFSGHQFPNYSSELNVNALLLGDSALYLCASSPIGGDTGELFFGEGSRLTVL.

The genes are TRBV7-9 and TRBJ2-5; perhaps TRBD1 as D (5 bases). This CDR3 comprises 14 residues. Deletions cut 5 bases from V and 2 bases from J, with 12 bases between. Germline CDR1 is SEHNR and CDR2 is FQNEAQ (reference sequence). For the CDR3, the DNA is TGTGCCAGCAGCCAGGGTGGGTCACAAGAGACCCAGTACTTC. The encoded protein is CASSQGGSQETQYF.

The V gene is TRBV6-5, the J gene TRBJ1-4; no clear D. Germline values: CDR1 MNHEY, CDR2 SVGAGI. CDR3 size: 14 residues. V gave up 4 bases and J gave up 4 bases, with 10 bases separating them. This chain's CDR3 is CASSLKRDNEKLFF. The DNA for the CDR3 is TGTGCCAGCAGTTTAAAGAGGGATAATGAAAAACTGTTTTTT.

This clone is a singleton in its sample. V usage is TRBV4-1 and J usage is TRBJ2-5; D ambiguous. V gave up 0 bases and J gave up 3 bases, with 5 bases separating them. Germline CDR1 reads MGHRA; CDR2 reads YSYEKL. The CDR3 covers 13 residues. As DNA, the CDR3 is TGCGCCAGCAGCCAAGACCGGGAAGAGACCCAGTACTTC. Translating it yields CASSQDREETQYF.